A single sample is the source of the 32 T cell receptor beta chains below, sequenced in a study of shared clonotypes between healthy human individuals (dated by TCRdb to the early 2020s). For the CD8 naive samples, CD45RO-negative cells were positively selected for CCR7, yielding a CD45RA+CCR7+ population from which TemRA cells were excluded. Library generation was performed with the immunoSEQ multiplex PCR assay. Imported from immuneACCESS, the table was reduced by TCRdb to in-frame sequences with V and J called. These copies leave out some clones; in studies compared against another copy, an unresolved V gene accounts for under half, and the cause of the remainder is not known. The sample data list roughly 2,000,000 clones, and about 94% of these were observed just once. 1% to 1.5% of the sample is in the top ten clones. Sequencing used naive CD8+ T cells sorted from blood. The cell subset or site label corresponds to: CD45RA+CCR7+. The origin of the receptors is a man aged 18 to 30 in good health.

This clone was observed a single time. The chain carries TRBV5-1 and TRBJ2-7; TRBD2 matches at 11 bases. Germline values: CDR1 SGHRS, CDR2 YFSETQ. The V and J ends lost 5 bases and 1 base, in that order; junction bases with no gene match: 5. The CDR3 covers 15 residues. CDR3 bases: TGCGCCAGCAGGTTCGGGACTAGCGGTTCCTACGAGCAGTACTTC. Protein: CASRFGTSGSYEQYF. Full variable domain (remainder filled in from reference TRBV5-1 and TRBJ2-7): KAGVTQTPRYLIKTRGQQVTLSCSPISGHRSVSWYQQTPGQGLQFLFEYFSETQRNKGNFPGRFSGRQFSNSRSEMNVSTLELGDSALYLCASRFGTSGSYEQYFGPGTRLTVT.

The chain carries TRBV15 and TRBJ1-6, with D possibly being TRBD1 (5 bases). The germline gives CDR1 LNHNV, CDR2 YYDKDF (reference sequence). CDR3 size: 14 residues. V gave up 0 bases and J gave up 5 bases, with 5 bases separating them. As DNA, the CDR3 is TGTGCCACCAGCAGAGAAGGGGATAATTCACCCCTCCACTTT. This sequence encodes CATSREGDNSPLHF. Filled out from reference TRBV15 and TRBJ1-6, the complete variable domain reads DAMVIQNPRYQVTQFGKPVTLSCSQTLNHNVMYWYQQKSSQAPKLLFHYYDKDFNNEADTPDNFQSRRPNTSFCFLDIRSPGLGDTAMYLCATSREGDNSPLHFGNGTRLTVT.

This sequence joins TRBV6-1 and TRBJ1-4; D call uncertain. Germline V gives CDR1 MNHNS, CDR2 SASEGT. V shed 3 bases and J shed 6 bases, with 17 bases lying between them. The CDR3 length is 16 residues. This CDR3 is CASSDSQKEQYEKLFF. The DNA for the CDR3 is TGTGCCAGCAGTGATTCGCAGAAAGAACAGTATGAAAAACTGTTTTTT.

The CDR3 protein is CASKQGGLNTEAFF. In DNA, the CDR3 is TGTGCGTCCAAACAGGGCGGCCTGAACACTGAAGCTTTCTTT. The chain carries TRBV15 and TRBJ1-1, with a possible D match to TRBD1 (6 bases). The CDR3 extends over 14 amino acids. Looked up from germline, CDR1 is LNHNV and CDR2 is YYDKDF (reference sequence).

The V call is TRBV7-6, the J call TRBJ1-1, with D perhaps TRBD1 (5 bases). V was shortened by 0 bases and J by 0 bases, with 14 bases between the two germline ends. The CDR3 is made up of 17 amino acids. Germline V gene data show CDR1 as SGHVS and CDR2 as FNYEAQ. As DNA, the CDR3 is TGTGCCAGCAGCTTAGCCCGGGACGGACTTATGAACACTGAAGCTTTCTTT. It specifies CASSLARDGLMNTEAFF.

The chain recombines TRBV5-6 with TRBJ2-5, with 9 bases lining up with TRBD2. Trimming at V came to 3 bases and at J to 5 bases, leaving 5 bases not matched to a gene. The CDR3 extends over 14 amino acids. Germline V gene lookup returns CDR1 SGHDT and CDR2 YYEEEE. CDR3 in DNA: TGTGCCAGCAGCTCGGGACTAGCAGTTGAGACCCAGTACTTC. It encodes CASSSGLAVETQYF.

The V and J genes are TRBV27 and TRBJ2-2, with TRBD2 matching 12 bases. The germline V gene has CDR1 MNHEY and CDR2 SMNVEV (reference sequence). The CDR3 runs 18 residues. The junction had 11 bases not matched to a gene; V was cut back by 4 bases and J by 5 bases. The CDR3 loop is CASSSRLAGGSGTGELFF. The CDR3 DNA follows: TGTGCCAGCAGTTCGCGGCTAGCGGGGGGGTCTGGTACCGGGGAGCTGTTTTTT.

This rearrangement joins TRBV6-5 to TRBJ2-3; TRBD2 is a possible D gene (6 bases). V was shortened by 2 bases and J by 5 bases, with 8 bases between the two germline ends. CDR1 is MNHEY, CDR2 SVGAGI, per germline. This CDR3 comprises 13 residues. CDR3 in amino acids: CASSYPGVDTQYF. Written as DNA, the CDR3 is TGTGCCAGCAGTTACCCGGGGGTAGATACGCAGTATTTT.

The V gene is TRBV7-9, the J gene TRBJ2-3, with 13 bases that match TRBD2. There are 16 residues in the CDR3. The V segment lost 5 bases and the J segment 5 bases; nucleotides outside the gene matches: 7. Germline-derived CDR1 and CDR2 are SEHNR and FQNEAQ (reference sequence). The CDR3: CASSLTGLAGRDTQYF. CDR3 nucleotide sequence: TGTGCCAGCAGCCTTACGGGACTAGCGGGACGAGATACGCAGTATTTT.

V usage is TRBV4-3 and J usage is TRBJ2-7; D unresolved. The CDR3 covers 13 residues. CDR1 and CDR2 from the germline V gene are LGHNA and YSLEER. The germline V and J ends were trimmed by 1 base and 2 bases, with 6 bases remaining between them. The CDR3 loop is CASSQAGTYEQYF. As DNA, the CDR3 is TGCGCCAGCAGCCAAGCAGGAACCTACGAGCAGTACTTC.

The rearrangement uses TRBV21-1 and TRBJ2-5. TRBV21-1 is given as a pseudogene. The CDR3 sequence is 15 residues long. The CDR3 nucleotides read TGTGCCAGCAGCAAACAGGCTGAAGGGTATGAGACCCAGTACTTC. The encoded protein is CASSKQAEGYETQYF.

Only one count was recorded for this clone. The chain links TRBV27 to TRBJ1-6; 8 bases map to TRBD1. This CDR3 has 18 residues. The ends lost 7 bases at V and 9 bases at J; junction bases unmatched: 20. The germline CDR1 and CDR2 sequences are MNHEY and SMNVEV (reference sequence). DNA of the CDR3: TGTGCCAGCATTTACCCCTTTCTGACAGGGGCCCCTACTTCACCCCTCCACTTT. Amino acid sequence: CASIYPFLTGAPTSPLHF.

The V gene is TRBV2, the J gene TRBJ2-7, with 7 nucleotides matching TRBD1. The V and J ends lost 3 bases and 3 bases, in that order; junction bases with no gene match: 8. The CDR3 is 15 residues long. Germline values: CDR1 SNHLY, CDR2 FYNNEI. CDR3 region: CASSDARQGYYEQYF. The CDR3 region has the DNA TGTGCCAGCAGTGATGCGAGACAGGGATACTACGAGCAGTACTTC.

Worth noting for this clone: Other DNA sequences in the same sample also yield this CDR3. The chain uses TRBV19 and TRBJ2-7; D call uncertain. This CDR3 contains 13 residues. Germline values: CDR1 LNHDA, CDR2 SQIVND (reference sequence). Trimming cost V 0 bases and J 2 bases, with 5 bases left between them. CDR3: CASSIDTAYEQYF. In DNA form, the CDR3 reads TGTGCCAGTAGTATAGACACGGCCTACGAGCAGTACTTC.

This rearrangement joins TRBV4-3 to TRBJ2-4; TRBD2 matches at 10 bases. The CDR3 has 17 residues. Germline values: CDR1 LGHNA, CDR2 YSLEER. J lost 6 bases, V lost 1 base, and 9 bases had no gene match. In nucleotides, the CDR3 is TGCGCCAGCAGCCAAGCGGCTAGCGGGAGTAGTGGAAACATTCAGTACTTC. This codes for CASSQAASGSSGNIQYF.

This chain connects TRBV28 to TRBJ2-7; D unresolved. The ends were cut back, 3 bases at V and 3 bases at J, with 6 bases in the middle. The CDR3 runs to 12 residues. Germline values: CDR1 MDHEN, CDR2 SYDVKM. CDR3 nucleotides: TGTGCCAGCAGTTTTGGGATCTACGAGCAGTACTTC. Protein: CASSFGIYEQYF. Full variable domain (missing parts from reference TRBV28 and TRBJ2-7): DVKVTQSSRYLVKRTGEKVFLECVQDMDHENMFWYRQDPGLGLRLIYFSYDVKMKEKGDIPEGYSVSREKKERFSLILESASTNQTSMYLCASSFGIYEQYFGPGTRLTVT.

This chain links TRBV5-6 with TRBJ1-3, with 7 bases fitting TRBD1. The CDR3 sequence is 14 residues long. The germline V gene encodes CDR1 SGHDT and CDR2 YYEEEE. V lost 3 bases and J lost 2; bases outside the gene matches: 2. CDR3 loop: CASSYGTAGNTIYF. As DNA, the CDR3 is TGTGCCAGCAGCTACGGGACAGCTGGAAACACCATATATTTT.

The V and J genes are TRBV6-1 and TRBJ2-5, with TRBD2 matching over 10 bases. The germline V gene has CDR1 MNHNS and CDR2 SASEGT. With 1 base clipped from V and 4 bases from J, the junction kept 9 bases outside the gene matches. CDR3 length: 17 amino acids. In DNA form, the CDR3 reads TGTGCCAGCAGTGAAGAGGGGACCCTAGCGGGAGTAGAGACCCAGTACTTC. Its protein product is CASSEEGTLAGVETQYF.

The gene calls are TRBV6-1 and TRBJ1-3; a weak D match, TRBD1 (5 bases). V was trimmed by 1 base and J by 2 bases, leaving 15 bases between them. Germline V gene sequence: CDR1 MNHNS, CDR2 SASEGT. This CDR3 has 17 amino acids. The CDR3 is CASSEEVVQGPGNTIYF. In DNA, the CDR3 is TGTGCCAGCAGTGAAGAGGTCGTGCAGGGACCTGGAAACACCATATATTTT.

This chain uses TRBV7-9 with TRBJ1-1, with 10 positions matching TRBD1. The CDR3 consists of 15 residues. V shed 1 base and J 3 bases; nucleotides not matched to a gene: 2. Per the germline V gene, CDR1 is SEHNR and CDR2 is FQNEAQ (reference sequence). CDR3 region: CASSLGQGAHTEAFF. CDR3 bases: TGTGCCAGCAGCTTAGGACAGGGGGCTCACACTGAAGCTTTCTTT.

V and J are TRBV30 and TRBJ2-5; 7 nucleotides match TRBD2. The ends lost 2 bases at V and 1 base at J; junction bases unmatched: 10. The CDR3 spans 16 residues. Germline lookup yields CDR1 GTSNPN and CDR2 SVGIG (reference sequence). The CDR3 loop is CAWSTLSGTLQETQYF. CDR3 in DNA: TGTGCCTGGAGTACCCTAAGCGGGACCCTCCAAGAGACCCAGTACTTC. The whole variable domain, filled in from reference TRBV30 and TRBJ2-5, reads SQTIHQWPATLVQPVGSPLSLECTVEGTSNPNLYWYRQAAGRGLQLLFYSVGIGQISSEVPQNLSASRPQDRQFILSSKKLLLSDSGFYLCAWSTLSGTLQETQYFGPGTRLLVL.

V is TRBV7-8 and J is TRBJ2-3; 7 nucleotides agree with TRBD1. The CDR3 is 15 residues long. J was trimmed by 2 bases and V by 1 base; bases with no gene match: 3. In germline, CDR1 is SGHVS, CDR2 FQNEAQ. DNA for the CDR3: TGTGCCAGCAGCTTAGGACAGGGCACCACAGATACGCAGTATTTT. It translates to CASSLGQGTTDTQYF.

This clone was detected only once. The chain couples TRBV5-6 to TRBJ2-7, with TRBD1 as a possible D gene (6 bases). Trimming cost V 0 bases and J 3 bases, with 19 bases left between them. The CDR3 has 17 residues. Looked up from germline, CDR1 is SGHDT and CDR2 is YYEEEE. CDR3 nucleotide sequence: TGTGCCAGCAGCTTGGATGGGACACCTAATTCCCTCTACGAGCAGTACTTC. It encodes CASSLDGTPNSLYEQYF.

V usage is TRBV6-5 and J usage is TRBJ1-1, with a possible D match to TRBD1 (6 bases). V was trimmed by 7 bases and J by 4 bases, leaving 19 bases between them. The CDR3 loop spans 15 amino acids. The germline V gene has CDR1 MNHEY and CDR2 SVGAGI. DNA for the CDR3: TGTGCCAGCAATGAGATCGGGGGAGGGGGCACTGAAGCTTTCTTT. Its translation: CASNEIGGGGTEAFF.

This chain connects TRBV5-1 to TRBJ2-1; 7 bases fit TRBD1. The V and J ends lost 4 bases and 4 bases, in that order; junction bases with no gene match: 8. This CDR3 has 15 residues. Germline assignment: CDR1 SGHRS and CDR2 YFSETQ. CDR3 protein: CASSEAGTDYNEQFF. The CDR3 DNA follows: TGCGCCAGCAGCGAGGCCGGGACAGATTACAATGAGCAGTTCTTC.

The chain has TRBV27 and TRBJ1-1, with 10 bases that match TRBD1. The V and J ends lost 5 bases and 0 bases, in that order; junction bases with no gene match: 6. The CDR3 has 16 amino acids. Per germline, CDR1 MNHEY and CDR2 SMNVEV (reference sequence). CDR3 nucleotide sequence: TGTGCCAGCAGTCCCCGGGACAGGGGCATGAACACTGAAGCTTTCTTT. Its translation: CASSPRDRGMNTEAFF.

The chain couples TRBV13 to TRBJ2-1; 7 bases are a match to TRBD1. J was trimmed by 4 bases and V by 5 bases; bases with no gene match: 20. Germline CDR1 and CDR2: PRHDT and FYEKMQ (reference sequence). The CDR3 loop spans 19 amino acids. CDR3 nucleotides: TGTGCCAGCAGCACCGGACAAAGCGGACCAAGGGGGCCGTACAATGAGCAGTTCTTC. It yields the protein CASSTGQSGPRGPYNEQFF.

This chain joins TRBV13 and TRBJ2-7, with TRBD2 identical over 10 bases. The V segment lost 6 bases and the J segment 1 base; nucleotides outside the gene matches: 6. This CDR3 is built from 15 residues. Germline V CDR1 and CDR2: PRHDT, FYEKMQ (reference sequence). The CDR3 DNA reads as TGTGCCAGCAGTAGAGCGGGAGGGCAGTCCTACGAGCAGTACTTC. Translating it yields CASSRAGGQSYEQYF.

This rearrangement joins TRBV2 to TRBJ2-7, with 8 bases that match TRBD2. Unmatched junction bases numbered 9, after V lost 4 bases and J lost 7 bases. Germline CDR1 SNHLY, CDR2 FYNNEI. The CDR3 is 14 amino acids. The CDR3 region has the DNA TGTGCCAGCAGTGCGAGCCTAGCGGGTGCAGAGCAGTACTTC. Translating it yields CASSASLAGAEQYF.

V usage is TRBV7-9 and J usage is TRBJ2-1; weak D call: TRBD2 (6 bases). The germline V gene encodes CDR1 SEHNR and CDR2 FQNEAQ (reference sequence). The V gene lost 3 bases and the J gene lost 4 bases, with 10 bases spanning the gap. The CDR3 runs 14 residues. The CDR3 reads CASSLADYYNEQFF. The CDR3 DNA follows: TGTGCCAGCAGCTTGGCGGACTATTACAATGAGCAGTTCTTC.

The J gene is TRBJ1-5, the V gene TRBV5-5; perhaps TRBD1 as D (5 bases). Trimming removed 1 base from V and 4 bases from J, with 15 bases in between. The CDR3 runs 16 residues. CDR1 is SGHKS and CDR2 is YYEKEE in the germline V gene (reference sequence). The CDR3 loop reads CASSLIGAGVNQPQHF. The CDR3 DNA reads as TGTGCCAGCAGCTTGATCGGGGCTGGGGTAAATCAGCCCCAGCATTTT.

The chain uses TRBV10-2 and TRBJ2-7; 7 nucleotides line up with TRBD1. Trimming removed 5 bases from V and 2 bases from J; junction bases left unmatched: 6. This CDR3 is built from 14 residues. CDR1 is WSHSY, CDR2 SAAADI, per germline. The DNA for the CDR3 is TGCGCCAGCAGTATTACCGGGACAGCCTACGAGCAGTACTTC. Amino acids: CASSITGTAYEQYF.